The 9 T cell receptor beta chains given below trace back to one sample, sequenced in a study of OX40 agonist ivuxolimab in advanced cancers. The repertoire was sequenced with immunoSEQ multiplex PCR; TCRdb's copy has only in-frame clones and lacks some. The sample has over 45,000 clones, roughly 85% seen once. The material was CD4+ or CD8+ T cells sorted from blood, obtained in a trial of the OX40 agonist ivuxolimab. These TCRs come from an adult with an advanced solid tumor such as melanoma, head and neck, liver or kidney cancer.

This clone came up once. The chain uses TRBV28 and TRBJ2-2; D is ambiguous. CDR3 length: 13 residues. V dropped 8 bases and J dropped 3 bases, with 10 bases sitting between them. Germline CDR1 and CDR2: MDHEN and SYDVKM. The DNA for the CDR3 is TGTGCCAGCCTGCGACCGGACACCGGGGAGCTGTTTTTT. This sequence encodes CASLRPDTGELFF.

The chain employs TRBV30 and TRBJ2-1, with a possible D match to TRBD2 (6 bases). Germline CDR1 reads GTSNPN; CDR2 reads SVGIG (reference sequence). V gave up 0 bases and J gave up 9 bases, with 15 bases separating them. The CDR3 runs to 14 residues. The CDR3 sequence is CAWSVWGVGSEQFF. The CDR3 DNA is TGTGCCTGGAGTGTATGGGGGGTGGGGAGTGAGCAGTTCTTC. Looking up the rest from reference TRBV30 and TRBJ2-1 gives the full variable domain: SQTIHQWPATLVQPVGSPLSLECTVEGTSNPNLYWYRQAAGRGLQLLFYSVGIGQISSEVPQNLSASRPQDRQFILSSKKLLLSDSGFYLCAWSVWGVGSEQFFGPGTRLTVL.

This rearrangement joins TRBV7-8 to TRBJ1-1, with a weak D call TRBD1 (5 bases). The CDR3 is made up of 13 amino acids. Germline CDR1 and CDR2: SGHVS and FQNEAQ. The germline V and J ends were trimmed by 6 bases and 3 bases, with 11 bases remaining between them. CDR3 nucleotide sequence: TGTGCCAGCAGGCGAGACAGTTACACTGAAGCTTTCTTT. Translated: CASRRDSYTEAFF.

This clone was detected only a few times. This chain uses TRBV5-1 with TRBJ1-4; 8 positions agree with TRBD1. This CDR3 is 15 amino acids long. The V and J ends lost 7 bases and 8 bases, in that order; junction bases with no gene match: 13. Germline V gene lookup returns CDR1 SGHRS and CDR2 YFSETQ. The CDR3 sequence is CASRLNTGGKEKLFF. The DNA for the CDR3 is TGCGCCAGCCGACTAAACACAGGGGGAAAGGAAAAACTGTTTTTT. Full variable domain (remainder filled in from reference TRBV5-1 and TRBJ1-4): KAGVTQTPRYLIKTRGQQVTLSCSPISGHRSVSWYQQTPGQGLQFLFEYFSETQRNKGNFPGRFSGRQFSNSRSEMNVSTLELGDSALYLCASRLNTGGKEKLFFGSGTQLSVL.

The V and J genes are TRBV15 and TRBJ2-5, with D possibly being TRBD2 (7 bases). The CDR3 runs 14 residues. V was clipped by 5 bases and J by 4 bases, with 14 bases between them. Per the germline V gene, CDR1 is LNHNV and CDR2 is YYDKDF (reference sequence). The CDR3 DNA follows: TGTGCCACCAGCGGCCGCGGGGGCTCAGAGACCCAGTACTTC. Amino acid sequence: CATSGRGGSETQYF.

The genes are TRBV19 and TRBJ1-1; D is undetermined. Per the germline V gene, CDR1 is LNHDA and CDR2 is SQIVND (reference sequence). V shed 6 bases and J shed 3 bases, with 14 bases lying between them. The CDR3 covers 14 residues. The DNA of the CDR3 is TGTGCCAGTAGGCCGAGCTTCGTGGACACTGAAGCTTTCTTT. Its translation: CASRPSFVDTEAFF.

This rearrangement joins TRBV10-1 to TRBJ2-7; 11 bases align to TRBD2. V shed 9 bases and J 3 bases; nucleotides not matched to a gene: 4. Germline-derived CDR1 and CDR2 are WNHNN and SYGVQD (reference sequence). This CDR3 spans 13 amino acids. DNA for the CDR3: TGCGCCAGTAGCCTAGCGGGAGGCTACGAGCAGTACTTC. Translated: CASSLAGGYEQYF.

This sequence joins TRBV5-1 and TRBJ2-1; tentative D call: TRBD2 (6 bases). Trimming shortened V by 2 bases and J by 7 bases, and 7 bases separated the two germline ends. CDR3 size: 12 residues. The germline gives CDR1 SGHRS, CDR2 YFSETQ. DNA of the CDR3: TGCGCCAGCAGCTTCGGAGGGAATGAGCAGTTCTTC. Its translation: CASSFGGNEQFF.

The J gene is TRBJ1-2, the V gene TRBV2; 7 bases match TRBD1. Germline CDR1 SNHLY, CDR2 FYNNEI. The CDR3 length is 13 residues. V lost 6 bases and J lost 5; bases outside the gene matches: 6. The CDR3 region has the DNA TGTGCCAGCAGCGAGGGACAGTATTATGGCTACACCTTC. This sequence encodes CASSEGQYYGYTF.